The rows below give T cell receptor beta chains drawn from one sample of a study of monozygotic twins with inflammatory bowel disease. TCRdb reprocessed the 5' RACE reads and stores each CDR3 protein as one record, lacking DNA. The table lists more than 100,000 distinct CDR3 sequences. The specimen sequenced was blood. The receptors were sampled from a human donor with ulcerative colitis or Crohn's disease, or a healthy co-twin of an affected twin (not recorded which). CDR3s include the opening cysteine and the closing phenylalanine or tryptophan.

V,J,CDR3
TRBV24-1,TRBJ2-7,CATSDSHDYEQYF
TRBV5-1,TRBJ2-1,CASSLMGGGFYNEQFF
TRBV15,TRBJ1-4,CATSRAGQGASEKLFF
TRBV10-3,TRBJ1-3,CATRGGRLSGNTIYF
TRBV5-4,TRBJ2-5,CASSLASQGGMETQYF
TRBV20-1,TRBJ2-4,CSASRSGMSGNIQYF
TRBV5-1,TRBJ2-5,CASSLEGWGWSEQETQYF
TRBV27,TRBJ2-7,CASSFLASGTSGRALSYEQYF
TRBV19,TRBJ1-5,CASSYIGYSNQPQHF
TRBV6-5,TRBJ2-3,CASSTRPGSTDTQYF
TRBV10-3,TRBJ2-1,CAIKPQPGLAGVGSYNEQFF
TRBV5-4,TRBJ2-3,CASSHPVSRADTQYF
TRBV6-5,TRBJ1-6,CASCSGGSPLHF
TRBV4-3,TRBJ1-2,CASSQDYVGGRHYGYTF
TRBV29-1,TRBJ2-6,CSVSLAGEGTANVLTF
TRBV5-1,TRBJ2-2,CATRPRLAENTGELFF
TRBV28,TRBJ2-6,CASSSSYSGANVLTF
TRBV3-1,TRBJ1-3,CASSQDRKGRNTIYF
TRBV28,TRBJ2-7,CASTPRGQSPTTEQYF
TRBV24-1,TRBJ2-5,CATSDIGVKDQETQYF
TRBV12-3/TRBV12-4,TRBJ2-1,CASSYPSRGNLDEQFF
TRBV20-1,TRBJ2-7,CSARTGTGIYEQYF
TRBV4-3,TRBJ2-3,CASSLKWEGVDTQYF
TRBV30,TRBJ1-5,CAWTTAGWNDQPQHF
TRBV20-1,TRBJ2-5,CSASGSSTQYF
TRBV5-1,TRBJ2-3,CASTGSTDTQYF
TRBV5-6,TRBJ2-1,CASSLVTRLYNEQFF
TRBV28,TRBJ2-7,CASRAVVALYEQYF
TRBV6-5,TRBJ2-1,CASRRHPTEGYNEQFF
TRBV28,TRBJ2-7,CAGQNGPQSYEQYF
TRBV12-3/TRBV12-4,TRBJ1-1,CASSFSKRGTEAFF
TRBV11-1,TRBJ2-1,CASSLLRRSGRSYNEQFF
TRBV5-1,TRBJ2-1,CASSLGGAGGYNEQFF
TRBV7-9,TRBJ2-2,CASSLMFGTGNTGELFF
TRBV20-1,TRBJ1-5,CSATFEQGGRYSNQPQHF
TRBV15,TRBJ2-2,CATSSSTSGTFVPGELFF
TRBV18,TRBJ1-2,CASSPAPPGSGQGHYGYTF